This TCR beta chain stems from a study of human T cells and chemical hapten exposure. Overall study: Small pooled library volume differences mainly caused per-sample TCR yield variation. The study, taken as a whole, reports: TCRs at a frequency above 1 in 1000 stayed unchanged with DPC sensitization. The presence of alopecia in the donors means their immune response may differ from healthy people's.

This clonotype was detected many times. Its antigen is still unknown. Germline V lookup: CDR1 SNHLY, CDR2 FYNNEI. This CDR3 is 15 amino acids long. V lost 2 bases and J 6 bases, leaving 14 bases between the germline ends. TCRdb reprocessed the RACE reads via MiXCR and lists one record per CDR3 protein. The data contain about 250,000 distinct CDR3 sequences, 7.5% to 9% of them seen just once; the ten biggest clones take up about 1.2%. Described time point: pre-sensitization, week 0. Treatment noted: therapeutic diphenylcyclopropenone sensitization with weekly scalp DPC. This sequence originates from a man younger than 35 with alopecia areata. Some clones in this sample may be carry-over from other donors' samples. The sample was whole blood, taken in connection with sensitization to the hapten diphenylcyclopropenone (DPC). The chain has TRBV2 and TRBJ1-5; tentatively, D is TRBD1 (5 bases). The CDR3 sequence is CASSETGGFTQPQHF. The DNA for the CDR3 is TGTGCCAGCAGTGAAACGGGGGGGTTTACTCAGCCCCAGCATTTT.